These 4 T cell receptor beta chains were all obtained from the same sample, sequenced in a study of blood T cell repertoires in COVID-19. Libraries were prepared by immunoSEQ multiplex PCR; TCRdb keeps only in-frame clonotypes and omits some of them. Of under 80,000 clones in the sample, 70% to 90% were seen once. Material for sequencing was peripheral blood. The receptors stem from a man between 70 and 80 years old with acute or convalescent COVID-19.

This clone was seen a few times. The chain couples TRBV7-2 to TRBJ2-7, with TRBD2 matching over 10 bases. CDR3 length: 14 residues. Looked up from germline, CDR1 is SGHTA and CDR2 is FQGNSA. The trim removed 9 bases at V and 1 base at J, leaving 6 bases unmatched. CDR3 DNA sequence: TGTGCCAGTAAAGGGACTAGCGTTTCCTACGAGCAGTACTTC. Translated: CASKGTSVSYEQYF.

This sequence joins TRBV18 and TRBJ1-1; D remains unclear. In germline, CDR1 is KGHSH, CDR2 LQKENI. Between the trimmed V and J ends, which lost 3 bases and 4 bases, there was a span of 3 bases. This CDR3 spans 11 amino acids. CDR3 amino acids: CASSPSTEAFF. In DNA, the CDR3 is TGTGCCAGCTCACCCAGCACTGAAGCTTTCTTT.

This chain connects TRBV11-1 to TRBJ1-4, with D possibly matching TRBD1 (5 bases). The CDR3 sequence is 14 residues long. The V end lost 6 bases, the J end lost 3 bases, and 11 bases lay between the germline ends. Germline CDR1 reads SGHAT; CDR2 reads FQDESV (reference sequence). The DNA of the CDR3 is TGTGCCAGCAGTCCAGGACACTCTAATGAAAAACTGTTTTTT. The encoded protein is CASSPGHSNEKLFF.

V gene TRBV7-9 combines with J gene TRBJ2-3; 8 bases line up with TRBD2. The germline V gene has CDR1 SEHNR and CDR2 FQNEAQ (reference sequence). V was clipped by 4 bases and J by 4 bases; unmatched bases: 10. The CDR3 runs to 16 residues. The CDR3 protein is CASSSGGPVFADTQYF. The CDR3 DNA is TGTGCCAGCAGCTCGGGGGGGCCGGTATTCGCAGATACGCAGTATTTT.